Listed below are T cell receptor beta chains from one sample, sequenced in a study of beta chain features in type 1 diabetes. Generated by immunoSEQ multiplex PCR, the TCRdb table keeps only in-frame clones and is missing some. Of roughly 300,000 clones listed, around 9.7% were seen once; the top ten hold 1%. The sample comprised central memory CD4+ T cells from blood. The receptors shown here come from a man between 25 and 39 years old with type 1 diabetes. Both conserved end residues are part of each CDR3. Each record gives: J gene, clone size, V gene, D gene, CDR3 DNA, CDR3 protein. D genes are given only for firm matches. Where a row states a size, it is once, few, many or the class of an expanded clone; other rows omit it.

J: TRBJ2-5; size: few; V: TRBV12-5; D: TRBD2; DNA: TGTGCTAGTGGTTTGGCCCCGACTAGCGGGGGATCAGAGACCCAGTACTTC; CDR3: CASGLAPTSGGSETQYF
J: TRBJ2-3; size: -; V: TRBV6-1; D: -; DNA: TGTGCCAGCAGTGTCAGCTGGTCAGGGGCCTCCGATACGCAGTATTTT; CDR3: CASSVSWSGASDTQYF
J: TRBJ1-3; size: -; V: TRBV6-5; D: -; DNA: TGTGCCAGCAGTTACTCGGGGCCTGGAAACACCATATATTTT; CDR3: CASSYSGPGNTIYF
J: TRBJ1-4; size: few; V: TRBV4-1; D: TRBD1; DNA: TGCGCCAGCAGCCAAGGGAGTGCAGGGGGCACTAATGAAAAACTGTTTTTT; CDR3: CASSQGSAGGTNEKLFF
J: TRBJ2-2; size: few; V: TRBV10-3; D: TRBD2; DNA: TGTGCCATCGGCAGGGCTAGCGGGGCCCGGGGCACCGGGGAGCTGTTTTTT; CDR3: CAIGRASGARGTGELFF
J: TRBJ2-2; size: once; V: TRBV25-1; D: TRBD1; DNA: TGTGCCAGCAGTGGGATACAGGGGGCGTCGACCGGGGAGCTGTTTTTT; CDR3: CASSGIQGASTGELFF
J: TRBJ2-7; size: -; V: TRBV27; D: -; DNA: TGTGCCAGCAGTTCAGATAACTCCTACGAGCAGTACTTC; CDR3: CASSSDNSYEQYF
J: TRBJ2-5; size: few; V: TRBV6-5; D: -; DNA: TGTGCCAGCAGGGCTGGGGAGACCCAGTACTTC; CDR3: CASRAGETQYF
J: TRBJ2-5; size: many; V: TRBV10-3; D: -; DNA: TGTGCCATCAGTGAGTCGACCGGGGGTGAGACCCAGTACTTC; CDR3: CAISESTGGETQYF
J: TRBJ1-2; size: -; V: TRBV29-1; D: -; DNA: TGCAGCGTTGAAGATCTGGGGGCCCATGGCTACACCTTC; CDR3: CSVEDLGAHGYTF
J: TRBJ2-4; size: many; V: TRBV28; D: -; DNA: TGTGCCAGCAGTTTTTTCGGGGCCGCTACCAAAAACATTCAGTACTTC; CDR3: CASSFFGAATKNIQYF
J: TRBJ1-2; size: few; V: TRBV30; D: -; DNA: TGTGCCTGGAACGCCGGCTTTAACTATGGCTACACCTTC; CDR3: CAWNAGFNYGYTF
J: TRBJ2-3; size: -; V: TRBV29-1; D: TRBD2; DNA: TGCAGCGTGACCTTAAAAGCGGGGAGCACAGATACGCAGTATTTT; CDR3: CSVTLKAGSTDTQYF
J: TRBJ1-2; size: -; V: TRBV2; D: TRBD1; DNA: TGTGCCAGCAGTGTTCAGGGGGAGATCTATGGCTACACCTTC; CDR3: CASSVQGEIYGYTF
J: TRBJ2-1; size: -; V: TRBV6-4; D: -; DNA: TGTGCCAGCAGTGGTGGCTCCGAGCAGTTCTTC; CDR3: CASSGGSEQFF
J: TRBJ2-5; size: -; V: TRBV5-1; D: -; DNA: TGCGCCAGCAGCAGTTACCAGGGGCAAGAGACCCAGTACTTC; CDR3: CASSSYQGQETQYF
J: TRBJ2-5; size: -; V: TRBV5-1; D: -; DNA: TGCGCCAGCAGCTTTGATGTGGGAGCTCTAAAAGAGACCCAGTACTTC; CDR3: CASSFDVGALKETQYF
J: TRBJ2-1; size: -; V: TRBV7-7; D: TRBD2; DNA: TGTGCTAGCAGCCGCGCGGGGGGTCCCAATGAGCAGTTCTTC; CDR3: CASSRAGGPNEQFF
J: TRBJ2-2; size: -; V: TRBV11-3; D: -; DNA: TGTGCCAGCAGCTTTGCGGGGACCGGGGAGCTGTTTTTT; CDR3: CASSFAGTGELFF
J: TRBJ2-7; size: few; V: TRBV28; D: -; DNA: TGTGCCAGCAGTTCGACAGGAGAAATGTCCTACGAGCAGTACTTC; CDR3: CASSSTGEMSYEQYF
J: TRBJ1-1; size: -; V: TRBV7-2; D: -; DNA: TGTGCCAGCAGCCGCGACAGTTCTACAAGGACTGAAGCTTTCTTT; CDR3: CASSRDSSTRTEAFF
J: TRBJ2-2; size: -; V: TRBV4-3; D: -; DNA: TGCGCCAGCAGCCCGCGGACAGGGAGGGACACCGGGGAGCTGTTTTTT; CDR3: CASSPRTGRDTGELFF
J: TRBJ2-3; size: few; V: TRBV9; D: -; DNA: TGTGCCAGCAGTGAAAGCGGATCTACTAGCACAGATACGCAGTATTTT; CDR3: CASSESGSTSTDTQYF